This passage covers 26 T cell receptor beta chains from one sample sequenced in a study of blood T cell repertoires in COVID-19. TCRdb keeps only in-frame clones here, not all; method: immunoSEQ multiplex PCR. The sample holds around 100,000 clones, approximately 90% seen once. Sequencing was performed on peripheral blood. These receptors were collected from a woman aged 80 or older in a cohort sampled during active COVID-19.

To note about this clone: Within the sample, other DNA sequences also encode this same CDR3. The genes are TRBV28 and TRBJ2-1; D call uncertain. The CDR3 has 12 amino acids. Deletions cut 3 bases from V and 7 bases from J, with 7 bases between. Germline loops: CDR1 MDHEN, CDR2 SYDVKM. This chain's CDR3 is CASSLRWNEQFF. As DNA, the CDR3 is TGTGCCAGCAGTTTGAGGTGGAATGAGCAGTTCTTC.

The chain carries TRBV24-1 and TRBJ1-4; D is possibly TRBD1 (6 bases). The germline V gene has CDR1 KGHDR and CDR2 SFDVKD. The CDR3 sequence is 12 residues long. Deletions cut 8 bases from V and 11 bases from J, with 14 bases between. The CDR3 sequence is CATNGPRGKLFF. DNA of the CDR3: TGTGCCACCAACGGACCGAGGGGGAAACTGTTTTTT.

The chain uses TRBV28 and TRBJ1-1; a possible D gene is TRBD1 (6 bases). Germline CDR1 and CDR2: MDHEN and SYDVKM. The CDR3 is 14 amino acids. Trimming left V 6 bases short and J 1 base short, with 12 bases between. CDR3: CASRPGQRNTEAFF. CDR3 sequence (DNA): TGTGCCAGCAGACCGGGACAAAGGAACACTGAAGCTTTCTTT.

The rearrangement uses TRBV25-1 and TRBJ1-3; the D is unclear. This CDR3 spans 14 amino acids. V lost 3 bases and J 0 bases, leaving 6 bases between the germline ends. Germline V gene sequence: CDR1 MGHDK, CDR2 SYGVNS. CDR3 sequence: CASSDRGSGNTIYF. The CDR3, as DNA: TGTGCCAGCAGTGACAGAGGCTCTGGAAACACCATATATTTT.

This chain connects TRBV12-3 or TRBV12-4 to TRBJ2-2, with a possible D match to TRBD2 (6 bases). Between the trimmed V and J ends, which lost 6 bases and 7 bases, there was a span of 9 bases. This CDR3 contains 12 residues. DNA for the CDR3: TGTGCCAGCAGAAGGGAGGACGGGGAGCTGTTTTTT. As protein: CASRREDGELFF.

The rearrangement links TRBV27 to TRBJ2-2; 7 nucleotides match TRBD1. The CDR3 covers 17 residues. The V gene's germline CDR1 is MNHEY and CDR2 SMNVEV (reference sequence). The V gene end was trimmed by 6 bases and the J gene end by 10 bases; junction bases not matched to a gene: 20. The CDR3 loop reads CASRWAPGTGVSAELFF. As DNA, the CDR3 is TGTGCCAGCAGGTGGGCTCCGGGAACAGGGGTGTCTGCGGAGCTGTTTTTT.

The chain links TRBV5-6 to TRBJ2-3; 11 nucleotides align to TRBD2. The CDR3 sequence is 16 residues long. The germline gives CDR1 SGHDT, CDR2 YYEEEE. With V trimmed by 2 bases and J by 9 bases, 11 bases remained unmatched. CDR3: CASSFIATSGAWTQYF. The CDR3 DNA sequence: TGTGCCAGCAGCTTTATAGCGACTAGCGGGGCCTGGACGCAGTATTTT.

This chain uses TRBV4-1 with TRBJ1-2; TRBD1 aligns across 7 bases. The CDR3 has 13 residues. The V gene's germline CDR1 is MGHRA and CDR2 YSYEKL. Trimming took 2 bases from V and 7 from J; bases not matched to a gene: 4. CDR3 bases: TGCGCCAGCAGCCAATCACAGGGGTTTGGCTACACCTTC. This sequence encodes CASSQSQGFGYTF.

This clone was observed a single time. The chain couples TRBV2 to TRBJ1-4, with 7 bases identical to TRBD1. In germline, CDR1 is SNHLY, CDR2 FYNNEI. The CDR3 has 15 amino acids. V lost 5 bases to trimming and J lost 2 bases; unmatched junction nucleotides: 5. DNA of the CDR3: TGTGCCAGCAGTCTAACAGGGGCTACTAATGAAAAACTGTTTTTT. Amino acid sequence: CASSLTGATNEKLFF.

The J gene is TRBJ2-5, the V gene TRBV5-1, with TRBD1 identical over 10 bases. There are 16 residues in the CDR3. V shed 6 bases and J 5 bases; nucleotides not matched to a gene: 13. The germline gives CDR1 SGHRS, CDR2 YFSETQ. The CDR3 region has the DNA TGCGCCAGCAAGGATTCACCGGGACAGGGGCGGGAGACCCAGTACTTC. It codes for CASKDSPGQGRETQYF.

DNA of the CDR3: TGTGCCAGCAGCTTGGGAAGGGAGGGGTACAATGAGCAGTTCTTC. It is translated as CASSLGREGYNEQFF. The rearrangement uses TRBV5-4 and TRBJ2-1, with 7 positions matching TRBD2. This CDR3 is built from 15 residues. Germline V gene data show CDR1 as SGHNT and CDR2 as YYREEE (reference sequence). The trim removed 0 bases at V and 4 bases at J, leaving 4 bases unmatched.

The chain is built from TRBV7-9 and TRBJ1-1; D unresolved. The germline gives CDR1 SEHNR, CDR2 FQNEAQ (reference sequence). The CDR3 totals 15 residues. V was clipped by 1 base and J by 4 bases, with 13 bases between them. The CDR3 region is CASSLGLVGSTEAFF. CDR3 nucleotide sequence: TGTGCCAGCAGCTTAGGGTTGGTGGGGAGCACTGAAGCTTTCTTT.

The V call is TRBV28, the J call TRBJ1-2, with TRBD1 identical over 7 bases. V gave up 6 bases and J gave up 5 bases; unmatched junction bases: 21. This CDR3 spans 18 amino acids. Germline lookup yields CDR1 MDHEN and CDR2 SYDVKM. CDR3 coding DNA: TGTGCCAGCAGAACATTTCCGGGACAGCAACATATCCTTTATGGCTACACCTTC. It is translated as CASRTFPGQQHILYGYTF.

The chain carries TRBV7-3 and TRBJ1-4; 10 bases line up with TRBD1. CDR1 and CDR2 (germline): SGHTA, FQGTGA. The CDR3 is 15 amino acids. Unmatched junction bases numbered 3, after V lost 5 bases and J lost 3 bases. The CDR3 DNA sequence: TGTGCCAGCAGCCCGACAGGGGGCCCTAATGAAAAACTGTTTTTT. Protein product: CASSPTGGPNEKLFF.

The V gene is TRBV2, the J gene TRBJ2-3; 14 nucleotides line up with TRBD2. The CDR3 consists of 15 residues. The junction had 3 bases not matched to a gene; V was cut back by 6 bases and J by 4 bases. Germline V gives CDR1 SNHLY, CDR2 FYNNEI. For the CDR3, the DNA is TGTGCCAGCAGCCGACTAGCGGGAGGGGCAGATACGCAGTATTTT. Translating it yields CASSRLAGGADTQYF.

This clone was counted a single time. The chain links TRBV2 to TRBJ2-3; D might be TRBD2 (7 bases). Trimming took off 8 bases at V and 5 bases at J, with 14 bases between the two ends. Germline CDR1 reads SNHLY; CDR2 reads FYNNEI. The CDR3 consists of 13 residues. The CDR3 spells CASPPRGGDTQYF. DNA for the CDR3: TGTGCCAGCCCCCCGAGGGGGGGAGATACGCAGTATTTT.

V is TRBV20-1 and J is TRBJ1-1; D is uncertain. Trimming took off 3 bases at V and 6 bases at J, with 14 bases between the two ends. CDR3 length equals 13 residues. Germline V lookup: CDR1 DFQATT, CDR2 SNEGSKA (reference sequence). As DNA, the CDR3 is TGCAGTGCTAGTAGGCCCCAGGAAGCTGAAGCTTTCTTT. Translation: CSASRPQEAEAFF.

The chain recombines TRBV11-2 with TRBJ1-2; D unresolved. V shed 5 bases and J shed 4 bases, with 11 bases lying between them. Germline V gene sequence: CDR1 SGHAT, CDR2 FQNNGV. The CDR3 is 13 residues long. The CDR3, as DNA: TGTGCCAGCAGCCGGTCGTCTGTCTATGGCTACACCTTC. Translating gives CASSRSSVYGYTF. Supplemented by reference TRBV11-2 and TRBJ1-2, the full variable domain reads EAGVAQSPRYKIIEKRQSVAFWCNPISGHATLYWYQQILGQGPKLLIQFQNNGVVDDSQLPKDRFSAERLKGVDSTLKIQPAKLEDSAVYLCASSRSSVYGYTFGSGTRLTVV.

V gene TRBV4-1 combines with J gene TRBJ1-2; perhaps TRBD1 as D (6 bases). The CDR3 runs to 16 residues. Germline V gives CDR1 MGHRA, CDR2 YSYEKL. Trimming stripped 1 base from V and 3 bases from J, with 15 bases between. The CDR3 nucleotides read TGCGCCAGCAGCCAAGTTACGTCGGGGGGCTACTATGGCTACACCTTC. It specifies CASSQVTSGGYYGYTF.

The V gene is TRBV18, the J gene TRBJ2-7; D is uncertain. In germline, CDR1 is KGHSH, CDR2 LQKENI. CDR3 size: 12 residues. Deletions cut 2 bases from V and 3 bases from J, with 5 bases between. The CDR3 spells CASSPSNYEQYF. For the CDR3, the DNA is TGTGCCAGCTCACCATCAAACTACGAGCAGTACTTC.

The chain recombines TRBV4-1 with TRBJ2-3; possible D gene TRBD2, 6 bases. This CDR3 region has 17 residues. The germline V gene has CDR1 MGHRA and CDR2 YSYEKL. With 1 base removed from V and 8 bases from J, the gap between germline ends came to 22 bases. In DNA form, the CDR3 reads TGCGCCAGCAGCCAAGCCCCGGGAGCGAGTATATCAGCTACGCAGTATTTT. Translating it yields CASSQAPGASISATQYF.

In nucleotides, the CDR3 is TGCGCCAGCAGCGGACAGGGGGCGCTATACGAGCAGTACTTC. Amino acid sequence: CASSGQGALYEQYF. This rearrangement joins TRBV5-1 to TRBJ2-7, with 11 bases aligning to TRBD1. From germline, CDR1 is SGHRS and CDR2 YFSETQ. V dropped 4 bases and J dropped 4; count of bases not matched to a gene: 4. The CDR3 is made up of 14 amino acids.

The rearrangement links TRBV5-1 to TRBJ1-1, with D possibly matching TRBD1 (5 bases). The V end lost 0 bases, the J end lost 2 bases, and 14 bases lay between the germline ends. Germline CDR1 reads SGHRS; CDR2 reads YFSETQ. There are 16 residues in the CDR3. In DNA, the CDR3 is TGCGCCAGCAGCTTGGAAAAGGGGATTAGAAACACTGAAGCTTTCTTT. It encodes CASSLEKGIRNTEAFF. Based on the CDR3 plus reference TRBV5-1 and TRBJ1-1, the full variable domain is KAGVTQTPRYLIKTRGQQVTLSCSPISGHRSVSWYQQTPGQGLQFLFEYFSETQRNKGNFPGRFSGRQFSNSRSEMNVSTLELGDSALYLCASSLEKGIRNTEAFFGQGTRLTVV.

The chain has TRBV28 and TRBJ2-7; TRBD2 matches at 11 bases. After removal of 8 bases from V and 2 bases from J, the junction contained 11 bases not matched to a gene. Germline assignment: CDR1 MDHEN and CDR2 SYDVKM. This CDR3 has 16 amino acids. CDR3 protein: CASRYPGTSGTYEQYF. The CDR3, as DNA: TGTGCCAGCCGCTACCCCGGGACTAGCGGAACCTACGAGCAGTACTTC.

The rearrangement joins TRBV15 to TRBJ2-2; 8 nucleotides agree with TRBD2. Per the germline V gene, CDR1 is LNHNV and CDR2 is YYDKDF (reference sequence). The trim removed 3 bases at V and 5 bases at J, leaving 8 bases unmatched. The CDR3 sequence is 16 residues long. CDR3 region: CATSRPTSAVTGELFF. CDR3 coding DNA: TGTGCCACCAGCAGGCCGACTAGCGCGGTAACCGGGGAGCTGTTTTTT.

The chain employs TRBV28 and TRBJ2-1, with D possibly being TRBD2 (6 bases). Per the germline V gene, CDR1 is MDHEN and CDR2 is SYDVKM. V lost 8 bases and J lost 9, with 8 bases in between. The CDR3 is 10 residues long. CDR3 DNA sequence: TGTGCCAGCCTCGGGGGTGAGCAGTTCTTC. This sequence encodes CASLGGEQFF.